The rows below give T cell receptor beta chains drawn from one sample of a study of blood T cells in healthy people across ages. TCRdb reprocessed the 5' RACE reads via MiXCR and lists one record per CDR3 protein. The data show 1.5 million or so distinct CDR3 sequences, roughly 43% seen once. The sequenced sample consisted of blood. The receptor source for this set is a woman between 18 and 30 years old in good health. Each CDR3 is given with its conserved first and last residue. The D gene is left open where the match is weak. Clone size appears in some rows only: once, few, many, or a class for an expanded clone.

d_call	v_call	clone_size	j_call	cdr3_aa	cdr3_nt
NA	TRBV29-1	NA	TRBJ2-1	CSVEGQARSSYNEQFF	TGCAGCGTTGAAGGACAGGCCCGAAGCTCCTACAATGAGCAGTTCTTC
TRBD1	TRBV20-1	NA	TRBJ1-1	CSAGGQGAGEAFF	TGCAGTGCCGGGGGACAGGGGGCCGGTGAAGCTTTCTTT
NA	TRBV20-1	few	TRBJ2-7	CSASPLYEQYF	TGCAGTGCTAGCCCCCTCTACGAGCAGTACTTC
NA	TRBV4-1	NA	TRBJ2-7	CASSRDWQIGEQYF	TGCGCCAGCAGCCGAGATTGGCAAATTGGAGAGCAGTACTTC
TRBD1	TRBV6-6	NA	TRBJ1-6	CASRHHVGQGDSPLHF	TGTGCCAGCAGACACCATGTGGGACAGGGTGATTCACCCCTCCACTTT
TRBD1	TRBV27	few	TRBJ2-3	CASSKTGFIHTQYF	TGTGCCAGCAGTAAGACAGGGTTTATTCATACGCAGTATTTT
TRBD2	TRBV20-1	NA	TRBJ2-5	CSAGGLAVSWTQYF	TGCAGTGCTGGAGGACTAGCGGTGTCTTGGACCCAGTACTTC
NA	TRBV20-1	few	TRBJ1-5	CSATRGGQSNQPQHF	TGCAGTGCCACCCGAGGGGGGCAGAGCAATCAGCCCCAGCATTTT
TRBD1	TRBV4-1	NA	TRBJ1-1	CVSSQVELQGAEAFF	TGCGTCAGCAGCCAAGTGGAGTTGCAGGGGGCTGAAGCTTTCTTT
NA	TRBV7-9	NA	TRBJ1-1	CASSLAIPEAFF	TGTGCCAGCAGCTTAGCGATTCCTGAAGCTTTCTTT
NA	TRBV12-3/TRBV12-4	few	TRBJ1-4	CASTLSDGMEEKLFF	TGTGCCAGCACTCTCTCTGACGGGATGGAGGAAAAACTGTTTTTT
TRBD2	TRBV4-1	NA	TRBJ2-5	CASSYWTSGEFNEQYF	TGCGCCAGCAGCTACTGGACTAGCGGGGAATTCAATGAGCAGTACTTC
NA	TRBV7-9	NA	TRBJ1-1	CASSWAGQNTEAFF	TGTGCCAGCAGCTGGGCTGGACAGAACACTGAAGCTTTCTTT
TRBD1	TRBV29-1	few	TRBJ2-1	CSGLGTGSNEQFF	TGCAGCGGCCTAGGGACAGGGTCGAATGAGCAGTTCTTC
TRBD2	TRBV20-1	many	TRBJ2-1	CSAPGQRDYNEQFF	TGCAGTGCCCCAGGGCAGCGGGACTACAATGAGCAGTTCTTC
NA	TRBV20-1	few	TRBJ2-7	CSARLGSSPYEQYF	TGCAGTGCTAGGCTCGGGAGTAGTCCCTACGAGCAGTACTTC
NA	TRBV11-2	NA	TRBJ1-1	CASSPRRDGEALF	TGTGCCAGCAGCCCCCGACGGGACGGAGAAGCTTTATTT
NA	TRBV4-1	NA	TRBJ1-4	CASSQDWGEGEKLFF	TGCGCCAGCAGCCAAGATTGGGGAGAGGGGGAAAAACTGTTTTTT
NA	TRBV3-1	few	TRBJ1-5	CASSQGFPGDQPQHF	TGTGCCAGCAGCCAAGGCTTCCCAGGGGATCAGCCCCAGCATTTT
NA	TRBV5-1	few	TRBJ1-2	CASSSIAGDGYTF	TGCGCCAGCAGCTCGATCGCCGGGGATGGCTACACCTTC
NA	TRBV6-5	NA	TRBJ1-6	CASRPVGGYNSPLHF	TGTGCCAGCAGGCCCGTCGGGGGATATAATTCACCCCTCCACTTT